The 13 T cell receptor beta chains below all came from one sample that was sequenced in a study of blood T cells in healthy people across ages. Through a sample-barcoded 5' primer and a J-beta primer mix, a second PCR was run for roughly 6 to 12 cycles. TCRdb recomputed calls from the 5' RACE reads with MiXCR, one row per CDR3 protein. Altogether some 800,000 distinct CDR3 sequences are present, roughly 25% being singletons, with the ten largest covering more than 3%. The same specimen was also included in a second study, on T cells of mothers and their children.

Sequences were obtained from blood. The receptors here all came from a boy under 18 in good health.

The gene calls are TRBV20-1 and TRBJ2-3; D unclear. The CDR3 contains 10 residues. Germline V gene data show CDR1 as DFQATT and CDR2 as SNEGSKA (reference sequence). With 6 bases removed from V and 7 bases from J, the gap between germline ends came to 8 bases. The DNA for the CDR3 is TGCAGTGCCGGCCCGAATACGCAGTATTTT. Protein product: CSAGPNTQYF.

This chain connects TRBV29-1 to TRBJ2-7; D call uncertain. In germline, CDR1 is SQVTM, CDR2 ANQGSEA. CDR3 length: 12 residues. V shed 3 bases and J shed 6 bases, with 12 bases lying between them. The CDR3 is CSVEYASGEQYF. Written as DNA, the CDR3 is TGCAGCGTTGAGTATGCGTCGGGCGAGCAGTACTTC.

The rearrangement uses TRBV20-1 and TRBJ2-1, with 8 bases lining up with TRBD2. The last part of the DNA fits TRBJ2-7 better; the J call may be wrong. CDR1 is DFQATT, CDR2 SNEGSKA, per germline (reference sequence). The CDR3 extends over 14 amino acids. CDR3 bases: TGCAGTGCTAGGGGGACTAGGCTCGTGTACGAGCAGTACTTC. This translates into CSARGTRLVYEQYF.

This clonotype was seen only a few times. V usage is TRBV11-1 and J usage is TRBJ2-3; D could derive from TRBD1 or TRBD2 (5 bases each). The CDR3 length is 15 residues. Germline lookup yields CDR1 SGHAT and CDR2 FQDESV (reference sequence). V was pared by 3 bases and J by 7 bases, with 17 bases between. The CDR3 coding sequence is TGTGCCAGCAGCTTCCAGGGACCCCCCCAAAATACGCAGTATTTT. Protein: CASSFQGPPQNTQYF. Full variable domain (outside the CDR3, taken from reference TRBV11-1 and TRBJ2-3): EAEVAQSPRYKITEKSQAVAFWCDPISGHATLYWYRQILGQGPELLVQFQDESVVDDSQLPKDRFSAERLKGVDSTLKIQPAELGDSAMYLCASSFQGPPQNTQYFGPGTRLTVL.

This chain links TRBV29-1 with TRBJ2-7; D might be TRBD2 (6 bases). The CDR3 runs 13 residues. Trimming removed 8 bases at V and 4 bases at J, with 18 bases between. Germline assignment: CDR1 SQVTM and CDR2 ANQGSEA. This CDR3 is CSSGGRLAYEQYF. Written as DNA, the CDR3 is TGCAGCTCTGGGGGGAGATTGGCTTACGAGCAGTACTTC.

The chain has TRBV7-8 and TRBJ2-1, with D unclear. The V gene's germline CDR1 is SGHVS and CDR2 FQNEAQ. Trimming left V 0 bases short and J 6 bases short, with 9 bases between. The CDR3 covers 14 residues. The CDR3 coding sequence is TGTGCCAGCAGCTTAGCGCTAACGGGCAATGAGCAGTTCTTC. This gives the protein CASSLALTGNEQFF.

This clonotype showed up just a few times. This chain connects TRBV7-9 to TRBJ1-6, with D perhaps matching TRBD1 (6 bases). Trimming left V 3 bases short and J 7 bases short, with 13 bases between. The CDR3 extends over 15 amino acids. Germline assignment: CDR1 SEHNR and CDR2 FQNEAQ (reference sequence). The CDR3 region is CASSFGGQRNSPLHF. For the CDR3, the DNA is TGTGCCAGCAGCTTCGGTGGACAGAGAAATTCACCCCTCCACTTT.

CDR3 region: CASSYLLAGSSYEQYF. The CDR3 DNA reads TGTGCCAGCAGTTACTTACTAGCGGGGAGCTCCTACGAGCAGTACTTC. The V gene is TRBV6-5, the J gene TRBJ2-7; 10 positions agree with TRBD2. The CDR3 extends over 16 amino acids. J was trimmed by 0 bases and V by 1 base; bases with no gene match: 3. Germline lookup yields CDR1 MNHEY and CDR2 SVGAGI.

The V and J genes are TRBV7-3 and TRBJ1-4, with TRBD1 as a possible D gene (6 bases). Germline CDR1 and CDR2: SGHTA and FQGTGA. The CDR3 runs to 15 residues. V was trimmed by 3 bases and J by 7 bases, leaving 15 bases between them. The CDR3 protein is CASSLMGADGEKLFF. The CDR3 region has the DNA TGTGCCAGCAGCTTGATGGGGGCGGACGGTGAAAAACTGTTTTTT.

This clonotype was counted a few times. This chain joins TRBV20-1 and TRBJ1-1; 7 bases line up with TRBD1. V lost 3 bases, J lost 0 bases, and 4 bases stayed unmatched. This CDR3 has 14 amino acids. Germline CDR1 reads DFQATT; CDR2 reads SNEGSKA (reference sequence). This CDR3 is CSARYRGLNTEAFF. The CDR3 nucleotides are TGCAGTGCTAGGTACAGGGGCCTGAACACTGAAGCTTTCTTT.

This clonotype was seen once. The chain employs TRBV7-2 and TRBJ1-5, with D perhaps TRBD1 (6 bases). The CDR3 consists of 15 residues. The V gene lost 1 base and the J gene lost 7 bases, with 14 bases spanning the gap. Germline CDR1 and CDR2: SGHTA and FQGNSA. CDR3 nucleotide sequence: TGTGCCAGCAGCTTAGGAGGGGGAGCCCCCCAGCCCCAGCATTTT. Translated, it gives CASSLGGGAPQPQHF. The full variable domain, completed using reference TRBV7-2 and TRBJ1-5, is GAGVSQSPSNKVTEKGKDVELRCDPISGHTALYWYRQSLGQGLEFLIYFQGNSAPDKSGLPSDRFSAERTGGSVSTLTIQRTQQEDSAVYLCASSLGGGAPQPQHFGDGTRLSIL.

This clonotype has only one observation. The chain combines TRBV6-1 with TRBJ2-2; 7 bases fit TRBD2. In germline, CDR1 is MNHNS, CDR2 SASEGT. This CDR3 region has 15 residues. J gave up 3 bases and V 7 bases, and 8 bases lay outside the gene matches. The CDR3 nucleotides are TGTGCCAGCAAGAGCGGGCTAGCGGACACCGGGGAGCTGTTTTTT. This sequence encodes CASKSGLADTGELFF.

This clonotype was seen a few times. V is TRBV9 and J is TRBJ1-3; D gene ambiguous. Germline V gene sequence: CDR1 SGDLS, CDR2 YYNGEE. This CDR3 comprises 16 residues. V was trimmed by 4 bases and J by 0 bases, leaving 14 bases between them. The CDR3 is CASSPWTADSGNTIYF. CDR3 nucleotide sequence: TGTGCCAGCAGCCCCTGGACGGCAGACTCTGGAAACACCATATATTTT.